The text below deals with one TCR beta chain. Its specificity is not known. Scientists made TCR beta libraries using quantitative 5'-RACE with molecular barcodes. TCRdb called the 5' RACE reads again in MiXCR, with one record for every CDR3 protein. The sample lists about 110,000 distinct CDR3 sequences, approximately 25% occurring once. This sample is part of a study of CD8 T cells in ankylosing spondylitis. The study, taken as a whole, reports: Existing reports had already noted some motif variants in reactive arthritis synovial fluid and blood.

V lost 4 bases and J lost 1; bases outside the gene matches: 8. Germline-derived CDR1 and CDR2 are SGHRS and YFSETQ. The CDR3 sequence is 16 residues long. The gene calls are TRBV5-1 and TRBJ2-1, with 7 bases matching TRBD2. Sequenced: synovial fluid, either unsorted or a sorted T cell fraction (not recorded which). The origin of this receptor is a male donor with ankylosing spondylitis. This CDR3 reads CASSADGTNSYNEQFF. The CDR3 nucleotides are TGCGCCAGCAGCGCCGACGGGACTAATTCCTACAATGAGCAGTTCTTC. Based on the CDR3 plus reference TRBV5-1 and TRBJ2-1, the full variable domain is KAGVTQTPRYLIKTRGQQVTLSCSPISGHRSVSWYQQTPGQGLQFLFEYFSETQRNKGNFPGRFSGRQFSNSRSEMNVSTLELGDSALYLCASSADGTNSYNEQFFGPGTRLTVL.